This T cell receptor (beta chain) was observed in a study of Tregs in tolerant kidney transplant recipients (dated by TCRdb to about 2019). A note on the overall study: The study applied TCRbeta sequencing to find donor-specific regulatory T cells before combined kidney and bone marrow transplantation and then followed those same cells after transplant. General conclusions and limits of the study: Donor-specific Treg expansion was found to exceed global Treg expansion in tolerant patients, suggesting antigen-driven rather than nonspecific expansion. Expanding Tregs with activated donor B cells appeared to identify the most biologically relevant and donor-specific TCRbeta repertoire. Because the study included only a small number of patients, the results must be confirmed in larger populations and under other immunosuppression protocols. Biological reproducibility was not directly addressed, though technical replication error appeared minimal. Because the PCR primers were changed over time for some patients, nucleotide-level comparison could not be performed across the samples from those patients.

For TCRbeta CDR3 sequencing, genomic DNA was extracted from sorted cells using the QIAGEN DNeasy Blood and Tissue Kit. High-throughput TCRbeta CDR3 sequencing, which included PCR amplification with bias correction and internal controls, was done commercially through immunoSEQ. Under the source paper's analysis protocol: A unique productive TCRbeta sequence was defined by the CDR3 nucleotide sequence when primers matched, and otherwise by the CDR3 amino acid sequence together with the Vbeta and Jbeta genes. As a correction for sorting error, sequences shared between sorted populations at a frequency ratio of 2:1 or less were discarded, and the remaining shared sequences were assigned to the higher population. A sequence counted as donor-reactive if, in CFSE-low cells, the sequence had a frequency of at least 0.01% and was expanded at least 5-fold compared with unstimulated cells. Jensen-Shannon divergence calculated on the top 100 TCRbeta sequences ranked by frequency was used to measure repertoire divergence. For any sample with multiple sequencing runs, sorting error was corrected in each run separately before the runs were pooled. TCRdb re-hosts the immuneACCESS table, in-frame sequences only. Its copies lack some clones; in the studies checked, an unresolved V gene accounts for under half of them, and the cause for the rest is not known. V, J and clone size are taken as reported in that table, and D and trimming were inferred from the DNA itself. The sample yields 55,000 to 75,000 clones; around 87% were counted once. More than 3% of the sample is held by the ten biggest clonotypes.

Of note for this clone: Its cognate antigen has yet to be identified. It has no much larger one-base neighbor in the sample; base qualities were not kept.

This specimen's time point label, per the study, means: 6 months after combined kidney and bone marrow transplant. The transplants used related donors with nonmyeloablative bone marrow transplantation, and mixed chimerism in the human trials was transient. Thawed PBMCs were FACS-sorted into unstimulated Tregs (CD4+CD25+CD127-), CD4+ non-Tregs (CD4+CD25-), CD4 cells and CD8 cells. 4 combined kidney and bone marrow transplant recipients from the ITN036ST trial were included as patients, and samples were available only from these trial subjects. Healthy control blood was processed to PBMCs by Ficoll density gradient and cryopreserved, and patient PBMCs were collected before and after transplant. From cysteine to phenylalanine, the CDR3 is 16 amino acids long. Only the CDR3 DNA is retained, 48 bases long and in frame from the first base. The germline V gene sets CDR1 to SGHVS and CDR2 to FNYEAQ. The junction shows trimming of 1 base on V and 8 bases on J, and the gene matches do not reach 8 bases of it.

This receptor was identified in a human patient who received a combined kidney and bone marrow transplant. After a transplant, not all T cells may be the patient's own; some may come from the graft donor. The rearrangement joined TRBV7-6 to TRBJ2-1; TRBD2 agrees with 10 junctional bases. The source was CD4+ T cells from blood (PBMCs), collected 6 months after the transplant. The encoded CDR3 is CASSLDLAGVGDEQFF. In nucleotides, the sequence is TGTGCCAGCAGCTTAGATCTAGCGGGAGTTGGCGATGAGCAGTTCTTC.